This T cell receptor (beta chain) is from a study of T-cell reconstitution after alpha-beta-depleted transplantation in children. Researchers prepared the TCRbeta library using unique molecular identifiers, the study reports. TCRdb passed the PCR reads through MiXCR, listing each CDR3 protein once. The profile shows hundreds of thousands of distinct CDR3 sequences, about 10% of them singletons. V trimming: 2 bases; J trimming: 0 bases; junction bases outside the gene matches: 2. The length of the CDR3 is 16 residues. Germline V gives CDR1 MGHDK, CDR2 SYGVNS. V is TRBV25-1 and J is TRBJ2-1; 9 positions match TRBD1. This sequence was found in a human donor who donated a stem cell graft to a child with acute myeloid leukemia. The sequencing used PBMCs from the stem cell graft donor, collected from the stem cell graft. The CDR3 DNA follows: TGTGCCAGCAGTGAAGCGGGACAGGGCTCCTACAATGAGCAGTTCTTC. It is translated as CASSEAGQGSYNEQFF.